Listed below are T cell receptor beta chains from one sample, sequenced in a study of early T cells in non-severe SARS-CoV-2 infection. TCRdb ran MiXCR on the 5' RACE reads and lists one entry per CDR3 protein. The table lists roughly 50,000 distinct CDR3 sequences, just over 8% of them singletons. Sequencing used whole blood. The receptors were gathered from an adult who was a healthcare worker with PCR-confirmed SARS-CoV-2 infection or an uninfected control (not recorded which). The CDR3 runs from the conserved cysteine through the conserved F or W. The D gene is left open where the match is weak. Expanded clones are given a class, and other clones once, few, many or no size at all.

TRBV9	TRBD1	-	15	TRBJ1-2	CASSVGTGGREGYTF	TGTGCCAGCAGCGTTGGGACAGGGGGCCGAGAGGGCTACACCTTC
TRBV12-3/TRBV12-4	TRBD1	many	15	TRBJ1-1	CASRTADRADTEAFF	TGTGCCAGCAGGACAGCGGACAGGGCGGACACTGAAGCTTTCTTT
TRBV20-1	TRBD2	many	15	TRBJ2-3	CSARDPSGRTDTQYF	TGCAGTGCTAGAGATCCTAGCGGGAGGACAGATACGCAGTATTTT
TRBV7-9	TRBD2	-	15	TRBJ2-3	CASRLSGTSLDTQYF	TGTGCCAGCAGACTGTCCGGGACTAGCCTAGATACGCAGTATTTT
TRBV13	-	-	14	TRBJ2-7	CASSPRGQSYEQYF	TGTGCCAGCAGCCCCCGGGGACAAAGCTACGAGCAGTACTTC
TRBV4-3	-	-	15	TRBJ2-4	CASSQDALAKNIQYF	TGCGCCAGCAGCCAAGATGCGCTAGCCAAAAACATTCAGTACTTC
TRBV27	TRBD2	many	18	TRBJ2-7	CASSLSPSGREVGFEQYF	TGTGCCAGCAGTTTATCTCCTAGCGGGAGGGAAGTCGGTTTCGAGCAGTACTTC
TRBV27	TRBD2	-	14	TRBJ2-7	CASRGLAVSYEQYF	TGTGCCAGCAGAGGACTAGCGGTTTCCTACGAGCAGTACTTC
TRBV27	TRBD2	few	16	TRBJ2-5	CASSNLRTSVGETRYF	TGTGCCAGCAGTAACCTTCGGACTAGCGTGGGAGAGACCCGGTACTTC
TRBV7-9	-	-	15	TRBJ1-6	CASSLTGSYNSPLHF	TGTGCCAGCAGCTTAACCGGCTCCTATAATTCACCCCTCCACTTT
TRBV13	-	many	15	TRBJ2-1	CASSSTGEDTNEQFF	TGTGCCAGCAGCTCCACGGGGGAGGATACAAATGAGCAGTTCTTC
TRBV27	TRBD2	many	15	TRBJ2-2	CASHPSGRNTGELFF	TGTGCCAGCCATCCTAGCGGGAGGAACACCGGGGAGCTGTTTTTT
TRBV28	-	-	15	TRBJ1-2	CASRVRGGKAYGYTF	TGTGCCAGCAGGGTTAGAGGGGGAAAGGCCTATGGCTACACCTTC
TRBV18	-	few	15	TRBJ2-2	CASSPPDRFTGELFF	TGTGCCAGCTCACCCCCAGACAGGTTTACCGGGGAGCTGTTTTTT
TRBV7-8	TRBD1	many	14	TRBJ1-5	CASSFRTGRRPQHF	TGTGCCAGCAGCTTCCGGACAGGGCGGAGGCCCCAGCATTTT
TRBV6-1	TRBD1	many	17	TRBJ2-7	CASSEVQGAGSYYEQYF	TGTGCCAGCAGTGAAGTCCAGGGGGCGGGAAGCTACTACGAGCAGTACTTC
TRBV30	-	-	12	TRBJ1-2	CAWSPTGYGYTF	TGTGCCTGGAGTCCTACGGGGTATGGCTACACCTTC
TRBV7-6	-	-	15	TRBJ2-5	CASSSEAAVQETQYF	TGTGCCAGCAGCTCAGAGGCGGCAGTCCAAGAGACCCAGTACTTC
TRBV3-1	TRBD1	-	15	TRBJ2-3	CASSHRTGGGDTQYF	TGTGCCAGCAGCCATCGGACAGGGGGCGGAGATACGCAGTATTTT
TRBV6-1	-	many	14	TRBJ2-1	CASSEMGPTGEQFF	TGTGCCAGCAGTGAAATGGGACCGACCGGGGAGCAGTTCTTC
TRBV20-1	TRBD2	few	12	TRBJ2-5	CSGAGAGETQYF	TGCAGTGGCGCGGGAGCAGGGGAGACCCAGTACTTC
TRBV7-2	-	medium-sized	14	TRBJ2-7	CASSPGIRPGEQYF	TGTGCCAGCAGCCCCGGGATACGACCGGGGGAGCAGTACTTC
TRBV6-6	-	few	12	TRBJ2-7	CASSSVGNEQYF	TGTGCCAGCAGCTCCGTGGGGAACGAGCAGTACTTC
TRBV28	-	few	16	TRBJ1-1	CASSLRVGGLNTEAFF	TGTGCCAGCAGTTTGCGAGTTGGGGGCCTGAACACTGAAGCTTTCTTT
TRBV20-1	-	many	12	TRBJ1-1	CSVDGRNTEAFF	TGCAGTGTAGACGGTAGGAACACTGAAGCTTTCTTT
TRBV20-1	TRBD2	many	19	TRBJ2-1	CSASREPGLARTVIDEQFF	TGCAGTGCTAGCCGAGAGCCGGGACTAGCGCGAACCGTCATTGATGAGCAGTTCTTC
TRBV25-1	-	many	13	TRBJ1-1	CASRFAVNTEAFF	TGTGCCAGCAGATTTGCAGTTAACACTGAAGCTTTCTTT
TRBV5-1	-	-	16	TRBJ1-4	CASSSGSDGVVEKLFF	TGCGCCAGCAGCTCCGGCTCAGACGGGGTGGTGGAAAAACTGTTTTTT
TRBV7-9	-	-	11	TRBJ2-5	CASKYQETQYF	TGTGCCAGCAAGTACCAAGAGACCCAGTACTTC
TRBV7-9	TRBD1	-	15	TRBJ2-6	CAWGTGDSGANVLTF	TGTGCCTGGGGGACAGGCGACTCTGGGGCCAACGTCCTGACTTTC
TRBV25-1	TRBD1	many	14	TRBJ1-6	CASGGTGQNSPLHF	TGTGCCAGCGGGGGGACAGGACAAAATTCACCCCTCCACTTT
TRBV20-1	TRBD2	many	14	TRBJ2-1	CSARSGGVYNEQFF	TGCAGTGCTAGGAGCGGGGGGGTTTACAATGAGCAGTTCTTC
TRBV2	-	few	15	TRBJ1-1	CASKPVMGLRTEAFF	TGTGCCAGCAAACCGGTTATGGGTTTGCGCACTGAAGCTTTCTTT
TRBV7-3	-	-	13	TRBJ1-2	CASSLGISYGYTF	TGTGCCAGCAGCTTAGGGATCAGCTATGGCTACACCTTC
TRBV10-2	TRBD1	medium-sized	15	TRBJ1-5	CASSDLWTGGQPQHF	TGCGCCAGCAGTGATCTGTGGACAGGGGGTCAGCCCCAGCATTTT
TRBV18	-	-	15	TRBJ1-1	CASSPQRDMNTEAFF	TGTGCCAGCTCACCACAAAGGGACATGAACACTGAAGCTTTCTTT
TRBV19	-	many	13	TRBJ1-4	CASRRIYNEKLFF	TGTGCCAGTAGGCGGATCTATAATGAAAAACTGTTTTTT
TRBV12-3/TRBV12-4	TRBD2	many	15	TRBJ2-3	CASRPGTSGTDTQYF	TGTGCCAGCAGACCCGGGACTAGCGGAACAGATACGCAGTATTTT
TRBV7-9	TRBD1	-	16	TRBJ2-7	CASSTWDRENWYEQYF	TGTGCCAGCAGCACCTGGGACAGGGAAAATTGGTACGAGCAGTACTTC
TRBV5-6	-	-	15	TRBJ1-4	CASSLASATNEKLFF	TGTGCCAGCAGCTTAGCATCGGCAACTAATGAAAAACTGTTTTTT
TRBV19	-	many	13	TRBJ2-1	CASRTGIYNEQFF	TGTGCCAGTAGAACAGGCATCTACAATGAGCAGTTCTTC
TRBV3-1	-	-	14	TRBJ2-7	CASSPRTALGEQYF	TGTGCCAGCAGCCCCCGGACGGCGCTTGGAGAGCAGTACTTC
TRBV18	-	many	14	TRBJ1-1	CASSLRTQNTEAFF	TGTGCCAGCTCACTACGGACCCAGAACACTGAAGCTTTCTTT
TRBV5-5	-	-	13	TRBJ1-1	CASSLAKWTAAFF	TGTGCCAGCAGCTTGGCCAAGTGGACAGCAGCTTTCTTT
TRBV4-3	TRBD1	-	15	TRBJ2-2	CASSQRTGSTGELFF	TGCGCCAGCAGCCAGCGGACAGGGTCCACCGGGGAGCTGTTTTTT
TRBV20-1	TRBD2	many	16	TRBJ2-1	CSARDLELAGYNEQFF	TGCAGTGCTAGAGATCTAGAACTAGCGGGCTACAATGAGCAGTTCTTC
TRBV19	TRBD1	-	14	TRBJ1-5	CASIDRGGNQPQHF	TGTGCCAGTATCGACAGGGGCGGCAATCAGCCCCAGCATTTT
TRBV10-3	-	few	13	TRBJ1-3	CALRGGAGNTIYF	TGTGCCCTACGTGGGGGCGCCGGAAACACCATATATTTT
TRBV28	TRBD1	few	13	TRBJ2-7	CASRRTGAYEQYF	TGTGCCAGCAGGCGGACAGGGGCCTACGAGCAGTACTTC
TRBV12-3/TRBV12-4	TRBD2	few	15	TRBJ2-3	CASGISGRGTDTQYF	TGTGCCAGCGGAATTAGCGGGAGGGGCACAGATACGCAGTATTTT
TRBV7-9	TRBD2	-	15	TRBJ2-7	CASSLSSGGTSEQYF	TGTGCCAGCAGCTTGTCTAGCGGGGGGACCTCCGAGCAGTACTTC
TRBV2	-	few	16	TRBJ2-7	CASSVLRTSGSYEQYF	TGTGCCAGCAGTGTTTTACGGACGTCGGGCTCCTACGAGCAGTACTTC
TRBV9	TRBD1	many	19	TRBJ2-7	CASSPVPGQLRGRAYEQYF	TGTGCCAGCAGCCCCGTCCCGGGACAGCTTAGGGGGCGAGCCTACGAGCAGTACTTC
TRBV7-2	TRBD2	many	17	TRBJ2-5	CASSRRTSGYYQETQYF	TGTGCCAGCAGCCGACGGACTAGCGGATATTACCAAGAGACCCAGTACTTC